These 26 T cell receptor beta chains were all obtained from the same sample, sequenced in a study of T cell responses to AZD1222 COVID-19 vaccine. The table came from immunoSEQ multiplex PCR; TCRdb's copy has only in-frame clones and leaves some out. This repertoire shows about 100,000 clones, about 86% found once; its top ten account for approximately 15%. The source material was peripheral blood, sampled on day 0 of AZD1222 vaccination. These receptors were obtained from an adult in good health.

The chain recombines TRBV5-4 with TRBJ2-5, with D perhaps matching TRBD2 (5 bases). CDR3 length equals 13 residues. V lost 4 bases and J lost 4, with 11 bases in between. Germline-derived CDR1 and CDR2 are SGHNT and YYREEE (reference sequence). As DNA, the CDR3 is TGTGCCAGCAGCCAGAGCGGACGAGAGACCCAGTACTTC. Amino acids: CASSQSGRETQYF. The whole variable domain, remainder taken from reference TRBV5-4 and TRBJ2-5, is ETGVTQSPTHLIKTRGQQVTLRCSSQSGHNTVSWYQQALGQGPQFIFQYYREEENGRGNFPPRFSGLQFPNYSSELNVNALELDDSALYLCASSQSGRETQYFGPGTRLLVL.

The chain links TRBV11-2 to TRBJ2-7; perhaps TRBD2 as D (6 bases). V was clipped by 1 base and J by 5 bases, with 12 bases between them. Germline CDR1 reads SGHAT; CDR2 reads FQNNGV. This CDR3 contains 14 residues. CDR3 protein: CASSLGAGTDEQYF. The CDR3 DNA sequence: TGTGCCAGCAGCTTAGGTGCGGGGACGGACGAGCAGTACTTC.

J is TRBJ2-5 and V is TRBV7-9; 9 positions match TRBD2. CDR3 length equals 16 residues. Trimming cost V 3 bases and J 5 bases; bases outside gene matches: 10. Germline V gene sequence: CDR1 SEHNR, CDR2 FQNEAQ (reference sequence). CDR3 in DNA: TGTGCCAGCAGCTTGCGGGAGGGCGTCACGCCGGAGACCCAGTACTTC. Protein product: CASSLREGVTPETQYF.

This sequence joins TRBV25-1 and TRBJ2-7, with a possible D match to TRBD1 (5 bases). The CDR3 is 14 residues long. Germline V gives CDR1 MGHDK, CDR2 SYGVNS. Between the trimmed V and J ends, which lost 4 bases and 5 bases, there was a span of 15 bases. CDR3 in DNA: TGTGCCAGCAGTGCGCCAGGGAATAGGCACGAGCAGTACTTC. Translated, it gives CASSAPGNRHEQYF.

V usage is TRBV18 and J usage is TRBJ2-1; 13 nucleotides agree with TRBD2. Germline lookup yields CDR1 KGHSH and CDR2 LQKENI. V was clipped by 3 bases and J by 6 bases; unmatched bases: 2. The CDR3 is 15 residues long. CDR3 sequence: CASSPRTSGSNEQFF. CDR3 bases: TGTGCCAGCTCACCCCGGACTAGCGGGAGCAATGAGCAGTTCTTC.

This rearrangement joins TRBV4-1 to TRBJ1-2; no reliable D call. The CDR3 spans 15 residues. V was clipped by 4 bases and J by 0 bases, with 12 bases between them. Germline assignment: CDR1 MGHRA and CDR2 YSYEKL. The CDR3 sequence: CASSLPLKSNYGYTF. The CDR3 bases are TGCGCCAGCAGCCTTCCTCTCAAGTCTAACTATGGCTACACCTTC.

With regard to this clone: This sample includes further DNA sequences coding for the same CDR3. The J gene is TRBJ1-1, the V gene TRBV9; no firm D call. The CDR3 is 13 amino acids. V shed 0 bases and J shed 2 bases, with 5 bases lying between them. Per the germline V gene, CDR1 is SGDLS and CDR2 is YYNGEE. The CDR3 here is CASSVDQNTEAFF. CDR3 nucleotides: TGTGCCAGCAGCGTAGACCAAAACACTGAAGCTTTCTTT.

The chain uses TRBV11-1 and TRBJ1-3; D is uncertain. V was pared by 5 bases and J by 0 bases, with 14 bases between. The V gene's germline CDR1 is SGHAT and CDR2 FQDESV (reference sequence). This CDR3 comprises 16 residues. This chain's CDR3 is CASSPRWSYSGNTIYF. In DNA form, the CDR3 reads TGTGCCAGCAGCCCGCGGTGGAGCTACTCTGGAAACACCATATATTTT.

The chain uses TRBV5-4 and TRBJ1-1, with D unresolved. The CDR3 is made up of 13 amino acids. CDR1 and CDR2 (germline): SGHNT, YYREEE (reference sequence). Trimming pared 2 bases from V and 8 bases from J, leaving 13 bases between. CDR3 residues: CASSFIGGREAFF. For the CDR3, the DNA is TGTGCCAGCAGCTTTATAGGTGGAAGGGAAGCTTTCTTT.

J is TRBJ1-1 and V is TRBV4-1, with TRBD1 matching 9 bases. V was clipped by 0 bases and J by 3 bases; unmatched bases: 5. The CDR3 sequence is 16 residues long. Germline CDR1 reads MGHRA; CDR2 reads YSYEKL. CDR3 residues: CASSQEVGQGYTEAFF. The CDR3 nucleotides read TGCGCCAGCAGCCAAGAGGTAGGACAGGGGTACACTGAAGCTTTCTTT.

Here the CDR3 reads CASSLLGGSGSNSPLHF. As DNA, the CDR3 is TGTGCCAGCAGCTTACTAGGGGGTTCAGGGTCGAATTCACCCCTCCACTTT. The chain joins TRBV7-3 to TRBJ1-6; D is possibly TRBD1 (6 bases). The CDR3 length is 17 residues. Germline V CDR1 and CDR2: SGHTA, FQGTGA. Deletions cut 2 bases from V and 7 bases from J, with 18 bases between.

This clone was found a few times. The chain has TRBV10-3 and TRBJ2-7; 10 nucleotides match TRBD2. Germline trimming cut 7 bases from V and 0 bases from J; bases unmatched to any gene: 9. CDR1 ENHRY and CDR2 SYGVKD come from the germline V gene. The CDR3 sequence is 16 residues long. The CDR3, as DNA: TGTGCCATCACGGCTAGCGGGGGAAAGGGCTCCTACGAGCAGTACTTC. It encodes CAITASGGKGSYEQYF.

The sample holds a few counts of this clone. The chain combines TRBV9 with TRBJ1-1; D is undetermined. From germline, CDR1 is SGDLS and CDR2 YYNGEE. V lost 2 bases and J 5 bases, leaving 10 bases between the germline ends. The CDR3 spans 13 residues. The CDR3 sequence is CASSVTFKTEAFF. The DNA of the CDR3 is TGTGCCAGCAGCGTGACGTTTAAGACTGAAGCTTTCTTT.

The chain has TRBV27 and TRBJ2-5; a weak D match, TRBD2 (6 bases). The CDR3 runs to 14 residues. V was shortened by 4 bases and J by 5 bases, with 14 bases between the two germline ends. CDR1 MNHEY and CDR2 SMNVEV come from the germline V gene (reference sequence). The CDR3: CASSSPLAGETQYF. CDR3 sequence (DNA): TGTGCCAGCAGTTCCCCCCTTGCGGGGGAGACCCAGTACTTC.

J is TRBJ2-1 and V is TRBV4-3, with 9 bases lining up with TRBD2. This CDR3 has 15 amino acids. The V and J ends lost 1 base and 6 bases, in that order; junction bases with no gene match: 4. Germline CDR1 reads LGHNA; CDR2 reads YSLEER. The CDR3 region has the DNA TGCGCCAGCAGCCAAGGTAGCGGGAGCCCCAATGAGCAGTTCTTC. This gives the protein CASSQGSGSPNEQFF.

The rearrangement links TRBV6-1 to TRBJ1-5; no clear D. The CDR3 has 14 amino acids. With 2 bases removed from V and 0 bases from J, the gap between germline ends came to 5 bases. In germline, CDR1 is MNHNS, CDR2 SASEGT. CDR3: CASSERSSNQPQHF. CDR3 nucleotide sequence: TGTGCCAGCAGTGAAAGGAGTAGCAATCAGCCCCAGCATTTT.

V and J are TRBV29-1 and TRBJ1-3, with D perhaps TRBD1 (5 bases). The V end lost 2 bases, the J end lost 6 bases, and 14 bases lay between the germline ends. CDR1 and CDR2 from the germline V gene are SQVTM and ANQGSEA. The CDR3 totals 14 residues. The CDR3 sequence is CSVEMVAGTNTIYF. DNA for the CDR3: TGCAGCGTTGAAATGGTGGCAGGGACAAACACCATATATTTT. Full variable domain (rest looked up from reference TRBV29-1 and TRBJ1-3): SAVISQKPSRDICQRGTSLTIQCQVDSQVTMMFWYRQQPGQSLTLIATANQGSEATYESGFVIDKFPISRPNLTFSTLTVSNMSPEDSSIYLCSVEMVAGTNTIYFGEGSWLTVV.

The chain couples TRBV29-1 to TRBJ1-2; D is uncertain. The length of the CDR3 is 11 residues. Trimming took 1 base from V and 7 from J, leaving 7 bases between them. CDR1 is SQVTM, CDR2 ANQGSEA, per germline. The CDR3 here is CSVEVNAGYTF. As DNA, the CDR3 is TGCAGCGTTGAAGTCAACGCTGGCTACACCTTC.

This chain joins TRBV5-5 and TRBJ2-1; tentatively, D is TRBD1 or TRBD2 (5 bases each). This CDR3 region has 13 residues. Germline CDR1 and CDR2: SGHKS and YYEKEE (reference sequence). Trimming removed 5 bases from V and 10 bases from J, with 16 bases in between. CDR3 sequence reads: CASSFIGTPEQFF. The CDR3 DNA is TGTGCCAGCAGTTTTATAGGGACCCCGGAGCAGTTCTTC.

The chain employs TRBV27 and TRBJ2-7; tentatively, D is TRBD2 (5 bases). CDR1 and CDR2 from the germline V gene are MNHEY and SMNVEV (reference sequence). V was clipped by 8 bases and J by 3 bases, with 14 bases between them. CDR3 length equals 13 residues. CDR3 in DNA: TGTGCCAGCCGAAGCAGACTACGCTACGAGCAGTACTTC. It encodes CASRSRLRYEQYF.

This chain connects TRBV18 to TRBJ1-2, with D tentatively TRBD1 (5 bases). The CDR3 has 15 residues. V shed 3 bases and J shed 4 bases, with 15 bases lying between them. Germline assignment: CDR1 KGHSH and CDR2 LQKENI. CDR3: CASSPEQGNFYGYTF. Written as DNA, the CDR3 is TGTGCCAGCTCACCCGAGCAGGGAAACTTCTATGGCTACACCTTC.

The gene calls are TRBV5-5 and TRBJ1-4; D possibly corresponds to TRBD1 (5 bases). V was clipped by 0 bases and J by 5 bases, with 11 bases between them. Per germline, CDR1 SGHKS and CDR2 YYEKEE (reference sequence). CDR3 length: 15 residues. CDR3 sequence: CASSLGDRLNEKLFF. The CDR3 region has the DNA TGTGCCAGCAGCTTGGGGGACCGTTTAAATGAAAAACTGTTTTTT. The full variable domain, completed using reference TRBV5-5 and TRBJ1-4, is DAGVTQSPTHLIKTRGQQVTLRCSPISGHKSVSWYQQVLGQGPQFIFQYYEKEERGRGNFPDRFSARQFPNYSSELNVNALLLGDSALYLCASSLGDRLNEKLFFGSGTQLSVL.

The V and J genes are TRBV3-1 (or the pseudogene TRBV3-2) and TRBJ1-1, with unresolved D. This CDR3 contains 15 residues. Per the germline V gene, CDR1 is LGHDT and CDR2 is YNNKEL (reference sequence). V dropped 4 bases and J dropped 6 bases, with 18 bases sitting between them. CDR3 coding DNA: TGTGCCAGCAGCCGCCAGGTCGGAGAGGCGGCTGAAGCTTTCTTT. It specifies CASSRQVGEAAEAFF.

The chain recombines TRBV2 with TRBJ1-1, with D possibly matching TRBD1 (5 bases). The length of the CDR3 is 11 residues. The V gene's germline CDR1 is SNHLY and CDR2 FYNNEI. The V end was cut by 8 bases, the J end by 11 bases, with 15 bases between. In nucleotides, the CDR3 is TGTGCCAGCTGGAGGACAAGCATGGCTTTCTTT. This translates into CASWRTSMAFF.

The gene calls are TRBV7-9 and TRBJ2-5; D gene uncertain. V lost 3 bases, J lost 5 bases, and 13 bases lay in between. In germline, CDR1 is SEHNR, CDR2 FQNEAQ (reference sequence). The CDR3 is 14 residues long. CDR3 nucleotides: TGTGCCAGCAGCTTGTCAATCCCGGCGGAGACCCAGTACTTC. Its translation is CASSLSIPAETQYF.

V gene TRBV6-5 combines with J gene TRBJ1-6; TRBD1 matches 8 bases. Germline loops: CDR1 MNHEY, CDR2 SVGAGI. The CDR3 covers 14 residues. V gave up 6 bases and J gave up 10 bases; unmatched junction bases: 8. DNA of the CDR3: TGTGCCAGCAGGGGGACAGGACTTGGCTCACCCCTCCACTTT. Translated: CASRGTGLGSPLHF.